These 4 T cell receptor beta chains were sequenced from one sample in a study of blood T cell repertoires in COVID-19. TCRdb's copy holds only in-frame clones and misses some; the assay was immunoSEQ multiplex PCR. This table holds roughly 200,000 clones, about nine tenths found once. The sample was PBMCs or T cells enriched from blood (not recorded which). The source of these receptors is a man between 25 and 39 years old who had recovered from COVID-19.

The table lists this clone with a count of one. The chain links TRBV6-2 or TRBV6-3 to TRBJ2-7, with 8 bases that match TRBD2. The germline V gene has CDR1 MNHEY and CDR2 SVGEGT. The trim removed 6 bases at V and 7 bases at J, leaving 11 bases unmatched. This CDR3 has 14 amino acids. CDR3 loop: CASSSGREVGEQYF. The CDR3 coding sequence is TGTGCCAGCAGCTCCGGGCGGGAGGTAGGGGAGCAGTACTTC.

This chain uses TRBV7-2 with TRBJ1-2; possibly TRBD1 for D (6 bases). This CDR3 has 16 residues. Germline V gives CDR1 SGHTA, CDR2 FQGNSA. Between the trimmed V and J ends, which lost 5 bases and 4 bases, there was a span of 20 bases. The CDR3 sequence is CASSETGTSFSYGYTF. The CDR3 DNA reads TGTGCCAGCAGCGAGACCGGGACATCGTTCAGCTATGGCTACACCTTC.

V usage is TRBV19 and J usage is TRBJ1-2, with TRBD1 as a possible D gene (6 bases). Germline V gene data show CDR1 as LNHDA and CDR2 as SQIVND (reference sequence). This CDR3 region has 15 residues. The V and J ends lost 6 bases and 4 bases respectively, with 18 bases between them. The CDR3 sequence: CASSSTSSTGYGYTF. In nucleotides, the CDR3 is TGTGCCAGTAGCTCGACAAGTTCGACAGGCTATGGCTACACCTTC.

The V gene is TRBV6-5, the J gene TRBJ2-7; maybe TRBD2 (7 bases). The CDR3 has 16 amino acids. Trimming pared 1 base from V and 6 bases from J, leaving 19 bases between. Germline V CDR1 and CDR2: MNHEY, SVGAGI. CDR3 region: CASSYFTGGGRGEQYF. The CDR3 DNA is TGTGCCAGCAGTTACTTCACCGGCGGGGGCCGGGGCGAGCAGTACTTC.